A selection of T cell receptor beta chains follows, all from one sample in a study of blood T cell repertoires in COVID-19. Here immunoSEQ multiplex PCR was the method, and the copy in TCRdb shows in-frame clones only, minus some. The sample lists approximately 99,000 clones, approximately 86% occurring once. What was sequenced was peripheral blood. These receptor sequences come from a woman in her fifties or sixties in a cohort sampled during active or convalescent COVID-19. The CDR3 runs from the conserved cysteine through the conserved F or W. Fields, in order: CDR3 length, D gene, V gene, J gene, clone size, CDR3 DNA, CDR3 protein. A D gene is named only where the DNA matches it firmly. Clone size is given for some rows only: seen once, a few or many times, or a class if the clone is expanded.

length: 15; D: -; V: TRBV6-1; J: TRBJ2-3; size: -; DNA: TGTGCCAGCAGTGAACAGGGGGGCCCCACAGATACGCAGTATTTT; CDR3: CASSEQGGPTDTQYF
length: 13; D: -; V: TRBV6-5; J: TRBJ2-1; size: -; DNA: TGTGCCAGCAAACAGGGTCGGAGGAATGAGCAGTTCTTC; CDR3: CASKQGRRNEQFF
length: 14; D: TRBD2; V: TRBV10-3; J: TRBJ2-1; size: -; DNA: TGTGCCATCAAGACTAGCGGGGGGAACAATGAGCAGTTCTTC; CDR3: CAIKTSGGNNEQFF
length: 12; D: -; V: TRBV10-1; J: TRBJ2-3; size: -; DNA: TGCGCCAGCAGTCCTACGGGAGATACGCAGTATTTT; CDR3: CASSPTGDTQYF
length: 14; D: TRBD1; V: TRBV3-1/TRBV3-2; J: TRBJ1-5; size: -; DNA: TGTGCCAGCAGCTGGACAGGGGGCAATCAGCCCCAGCATTTT; CDR3: CASSWTGGNQPQHF
length: 13; D: -; V: TRBV10-2; J: TRBJ1-1; size: -; DNA: TGCGCCAGCAGTATACAGATGAACACTGAAGCTTTCTTT; CDR3: CASSIQMNTEAFF
length: 15; D: TRBD2; V: TRBV19; J: TRBJ2-3; size: -; DNA: TGTGCCAGTAGCCCTTCAGCGGGAGATTGGGATACGCAGTATTTT; CDR3: CASSPSAGDWDTQYF
length: 15; D: TRBD2; V: TRBV10-3; J: TRBJ2-7; size: few; DNA: TGTGCCATCAGTCTGGAGGGAGCGGGGGGGCGCGAGCAGTACTTC; CDR3: CAISLEGAGGREQYF
length: 16; D: TRBD2; V: TRBV3-1/TRBV3-2; J: TRBJ2-7; size: -; DNA: TGTGCCAGCAGCCAAGGGCCCGGACTAGCTTCGTACGAGCAGTACTTC; CDR3: CASSQGPGLASYEQYF
length: 16; D: TRBD2; V: TRBV5-1; J: TRBJ2-1; size: -; DNA: TGCGCCAGCAGCTTGGTAGCGGGTAGTGCCTACAATGAGCAGTTCTTC; CDR3: CASSLVAGSAYNEQFF
length: 15; D: -; V: TRBV4-1; J: TRBJ1-4; size: -; DNA: TGCGCCAGCAGCCACAACCCCCGGGGTAATGAAAAACTGTTTTTT; CDR3: CASSHNPRGNEKLFF
length: 14; D: TRBD1; V: TRBV9; J: TRBJ1-6; size: -; DNA: TGTGCCAGCAGCGACGGGACAGGGGATTCACCCCTCCACTTT; CDR3: CASSDGTGDSPLHF
length: 16; D: TRBD1; V: TRBV6-5; J: TRBJ2-7; size: -; DNA: TGTGCCAGCAGTTACCCTCCAGGACAGGGTCCCTACGAGCAGTACTTC; CDR3: CASSYPPGQGPYEQYF
length: 13; D: -; V: TRBV3-1/TRBV3-2; J: TRBJ2-5; size: -; DNA: TGTGCCAGCAGCCGCGGGAATTTGGAGACCCAGTACTTC; CDR3: CASSRGNLETQYF
length: 17; D: TRBD1; V: TRBV28; J: TRBJ2-1; size: -; DNA: TGTGCCAGCACCTCCGTCCCGGGACAGGGCACCTACAATGAGCAGTTCTTC; CDR3: CASTSVPGQGTYNEQFF
length: 15; D: -; V: TRBV10-3; J: TRBJ1-4; size: few; DNA: TGTGCCATCAGTATGCAGGGTACCGGTAATGAAAAACTGTTTTTT; CDR3: CAISMQGTGNEKLFF
length: 12; D: -; V: TRBV28; J: TRBJ2-7; size: -; DNA: TGTGCCAGCAGTCTAGCCGGGTACGAGCAGTACTTC; CDR3: CASSLAGYEQYF
length: 16; D: TRBD1; V: TRBV18; J: TRBJ1-1; size: once; DNA: TGTGCCAGCTCACCACCCACGGGACAGGGGGCAACTGAAGCTTTCTTT; CDR3: CASSPPTGQGATEAFF
length: 18; D: TRBD2; V: TRBV29-1; J: TRBJ2-2; size: -; DNA: TGCAGCGTTGCAGGTCCCAGCGGGGGGGCTTTCCGAACCGGGGAGCTGTTTTTT; CDR3: CSVAGPSGGAFRTGELFF
length: 16; D: TRBD2; V: TRBV19; J: TRBJ2-3; size: -; DNA: TGTGCCAGTAGGCCTCTAGCGGGAGGGCCCACAGATACGCAGTATTTT; CDR3: CASRPLAGGPTDTQYF
length: 13; D: TRBD1; V: TRBV7-2; J: TRBJ1-5; size: -; DNA: TGTGCCAGCAGCCGTGACAGGGTTCAGCCCCAGCATTTT; CDR3: CASSRDRVQPQHF
length: 16; D: -; V: TRBV7-2; J: TRBJ1-2; size: -; DNA: TGTGCCAGCAGCTTTTATAAGGGGCCCTCTGGCCATGGCTACACCTTC; CDR3: CASSFYKGPSGHGYTF
length: 17; D: TRBD2; V: TRBV28; J: TRBJ2-7; size: -; DNA: TGTGCCAGCAGTTTTCCGGGACTAGCGGGAGAGTTCCACGAGCAGTACTTC; CDR3: CASSFPGLAGEFHEQYF
length: 15; D: -; V: TRBV11-1; J: TRBJ2-5; size: -; DNA: TGTGCCAGCAGCTTATACTCCTCGGGGCAAGAGACCCAGTACTTC; CDR3: CASSLYSSGQETQYF
length: 15; D: TRBD1; V: TRBV9; J: TRBJ2-7; size: -; DNA: TGTGCCAGCAGCGTTTTTGGGACAGGGCGCTACGAGCAGTACTTC; CDR3: CASSVFGTGRYEQYF
length: 16; D: -; V: TRBV6-2/TRBV6-3; J: TRBJ1-1; size: -; DNA: TGTGCCAGCAGCCTAGCTGACAGACCCATGAACACTGAAGCTTTCTTT; CDR3: CASSLADRPMNTEAFF
length: 16; D: TRBD2; V: TRBV7-2; J: TRBJ2-1; size: -; DNA: TGTGCCAGCAGCTCGGGACTAGCGGGGCTCAGGGATGAGCAGTTCTTC; CDR3: CASSSGLAGLRDEQFF
length: 15; D: TRBD2; V: TRBV3-1/TRBV3-2; J: TRBJ2-7; size: -; DNA: TGTGCCAGCAGCCAGGTATTAAGCGGGAGAGACGAGCAGTACTTC; CDR3: CASSQVLSGRDEQYF
length: 18; D: -; V: TRBV9; J: TRBJ1-6; size: -; DNA: TGTGCCAGCAGCGTAGGTGTCAGGGGTATCTCCTATAATTCACCCCTCCACTTT; CDR3: CASSVGVRGISYNSPLHF
length: 15; D: -; V: TRBV9; J: TRBJ2-2; size: -; DNA: TGTGCCAGCAGCGGCAGATCGACCGAGGCCGGGGAGCTGTTTTTT; CDR3: CASSGRSTEAGELFF
length: 15; D: TRBD1; V: TRBV10-3; J: TRBJ2-3; size: -; DNA: TGTGCCATCAGTTCCCGACAGGGCAGCGCAGATACGCAGTATTTT; CDR3: CAISSRQGSADTQYF
length: 13; D: TRBD2; V: TRBV19; J: TRBJ2-7; size: -; DNA: TGTGCCAGTAGTATCTCTAGCGGGGAGGAGCAGTACTTC; CDR3: CASSISSGEEQYF
length: 16; D: TRBD2; V: TRBV4-2; J: TRBJ2-1; size: few; DNA: TGTGCCAGCAGCCAAGAGGTGGGAGGGCCGGGGAATGAGCAGTTCTTC; CDR3: CASSQEVGGPGNEQFF
length: 16; D: TRBD2; V: TRBV9; J: TRBJ2-1; size: -; DNA: TGTGCCAGCAGCGTAGGACTAGCGGGGGGCCGCGATGAGCAGTTCTTC; CDR3: CASSVGLAGGRDEQFF
length: 15; D: TRBD1; V: TRBV6-2/TRBV6-3; J: TRBJ2-7; size: -; DNA: TGTGCCAGCAGCACTACGCAAGGGACAGGGACCGAGCAGTACTTC; CDR3: CASSTTQGTGTEQYF
length: 16; D: -; V: TRBV4-2; J: TRBJ1-2; size: -; DNA: TGTGCCAGCAGCCAAGATTGGAGACAGAATAACTATGGCTACACCTTC; CDR3: CASSQDWRQNNYGYTF
length: 19; D: -; V: TRBV28; J: TRBJ2-2; size: -; DNA: TGTGCCAGCAGTTTAAGGACACTGATAACTTTCGCGAACACCGGGGAGCTGTTTTTT; CDR3: CASSLRTLITFANTGELFF
length: 16; D: TRBD2; V: TRBV6-1; J: TRBJ2-7; size: -; DNA: TGTGCCAGCAGTGAGAGGACTAGCCTAGCTGGGGACGAGCAGTACTTC; CDR3: CASSERTSLAGDEQYF
length: 12; D: -; V: TRBV5-1; J: TRBJ2-3; size: -; DNA: TGCGCCAGCAGCTTTCAAACAGATACGCAGTATTTT; CDR3: CASSFQTDTQYF
length: 15; D: TRBD1; V: TRBV12-5; J: TRBJ1-1; size: -; DNA: TGTGCTAGTGGTTTGGTACTGGGCAGGGGGACTGAAGCTTTCTTT; CDR3: CASGLVLGRGTEAFF
length: 14; D: TRBD1; V: TRBV7-3; J: TRBJ2-7; size: -; DNA: TGTGCCAGCAGCTTAGGGACCCAGGGGGACGAGCAGTACTTC; CDR3: CASSLGTQGDEQYF
length: 11; D: TRBD2; V: TRBV5-1; J: TRBJ2-7; size: -; DNA: TGCGCCAGCACGGGGGGCTACGAGCAGTACTTC; CDR3: CASTGGYEQYF
length: 16; D: -; V: TRBV7-9; J: TRBJ1-6; size: -; DNA: TGTGCCAGCAGCTTATACCTCGAGGGAGGCAATTCACCCCTCCACTTT; CDR3: CASSLYLEGGNSPLHF
length: 16; D: TRBD2; V: TRBV10-1; J: TRBJ2-2; size: -; DNA: TGCGCCAGCAGTAAGACTAGCGGGAGCTCGACCGGGGAGCTGTTTTTT; CDR3: CASSKTSGSSTGELFF
length: 13; D: -; V: TRBV12-3/TRBV12-4; J: TRBJ1-3; size: -; DNA: TGTGCCAGCAGTTCGACAGCCCCGAACACCATATATTTT; CDR3: CASSSTAPNTIYF
length: 14; D: -; V: TRBV18; J: TRBJ1-2; size: -; DNA: TGTGCCAGCTCACCCGTCCAGACTAACTATGGCTACACCTTC; CDR3: CASSPVQTNYGYTF
length: 15; D: -; V: TRBV5-1; J: TRBJ1-6; size: -; DNA: TGCGCCAACCATTTTTCCAGCTCCTATAATTCACCCCTCCACTTT; CDR3: CANHFSSSYNSPLHF
length: 16; D: TRBD1; V: TRBV19; J: TRBJ1-6; size: once; DNA: TGTGCCAGTAGTCCCTTGACAGGGGGCTATGGTTCACCCCTCCACTTT; CDR3: CASSPLTGGYGSPLHF
length: 16; D: -; V: TRBV27; J: TRBJ2-7; size: once; DNA: TGTGCCAGCAGTTTATCGATGAGGTGGGGGGACGACGAGCAGTACTTC; CDR3: CASSLSMRWGDDEQYF